The rows below give T cell receptor beta chains drawn from one sample of a study of CD8 T cells in ankylosing spondylitis. MiXCR, run by TCRdb on the 5' RACE reads, gives a single entry per CDR3 protein. The data show some 840,000 distinct CDR3 sequences, about 10% seen once. Sequences were obtained from blood, either unsorted or a sorted T cell fraction (not recorded which). Receptors were obtained from a male donor with ankylosing spondylitis. The CDR3 runs from the conserved cysteine through the conserved F or W. Each record gives: D gene, V gene, J gene, clone size, CDR3 protein, CDR3 DNA. D genes are given only for firm matches. Rows give clone size only sometimes, using once, few, many, or a class for an expanded clone.

-,TRBV6-5,TRBJ2-7,few,CASSYSPWSYEQYF,TGTGCCAGCAGTTACTCCCCCTGGAGCTACGAGCAGTACTTC
-,TRBV4-3,TRBJ1-2,-,CASSQAGRLSNYGYTF,TGCGCCAGCAGCCAAGCAGGACGGTTATCTAACTATGGCTACACCTTC
-,TRBV9,TRBJ2-3,few,CASSEPPGRTDTQYF,TGTGCCAGCAGCGAGCCCCCAGGGCGGACAGATACGCAGTATTTT
TRBD1,TRBV6-1,TRBJ2-2,-,CASSEMAGGSGELFF,TGTGCCAGCAGTGAAATGGCAGGGGGAAGCGGGGAGCTGTTTTTT
-,TRBV29-1,TRBJ1-1,many,CSVAPGIREDGAFF,TGCAGCGTTGCGCCAGGGATCAGAGAGGATGGAGCTTTCTTT
-,TRBV7-8,TRBJ2-1,-,CASKRSSYNEQFF,TGTGCCAGCAAACGGAGCTCCTACAATGAGCAGTTCTTC
-,TRBV7-9,TRBJ2-4,-,CASSLRQDLNIQYF,TGTGCCAGCAGCTTAAGACAGGACCTAAACATTCAGTACTTC
TRBD1,TRBV27,TRBJ2-3,-,CASRQQGTDTQYF,TGTGCCAGCAGACAACAGGGGACAGATACGCAGTATTTT
TRBD2,TRBV12-3/TRBV12-4,TRBJ2-2,few,CASSFRRTSGIRRDTGELFF,TGTGCCAGCAGTTTTAGGAGGACTAGCGGGATCCGGCGGGACACCGGGGAGCTGTTTTTT
-,TRBV6-2/TRBV6-3,TRBJ2-1,few,CASTTTPRTYNEQFF,TGTGCCAGCACTACGACCCCGAGGACCTACAATGAGCAGTTCTTC
TRBD1,TRBV20-1,TRBJ2-7,many,CSASGGTYEQYF,TGCAGTGCTTCAGGGGGAACCTACGAGCAGTACTTC
-,TRBV20-1,TRBJ1-1,many,CSAEPERNTEAFF,TGCAGTGCCGAGCCCGAACGAAACACTGAAGCTTTCTTT
-,TRBV5-1,TRBJ1-2,few,CASSIKGDYTF,TGCGCCAGCAGCATTAAGGGAGACTACACCTTC
TRBD1,TRBV20-1,TRBJ2-2,few,CSAVGQSGELFF,TGCAGTGCTGTGGGACAGTCCGGGGAGCTGTTTTTT
-,TRBV12-3/TRBV12-4,TRBJ2-1,many,CASIRGVDYNEQFF,TGTGCCAGCATTAGGGGGGTTGACTACAATGAGCAGTTCTTC
-,TRBV20-1,TRBJ2-7,-,CSARGSDEQYF,TGCAGTGCTAGAGGATCGGACGAGCAGTACTTC
-,TRBV7-9,TRBJ2-7,-,CASGGPSYEQYF,TGTGCCAGCGGGGGACCCTCCTACGAGCAGTACTTC
-,TRBV5-1,TRBJ2-2,-,CASSIDTANTGELFF,TGCGCCAGCAGCATAGACACCGCGAACACCGGGGAGCTGTTTTTT
TRBD1,TRBV7-6,TRBJ2-3,few,CASSPRTGRGDTQYF,TGTGCCAGCAGCCCCCGGACAGGGAGAGGAGATACGCAGTATTTT
-,TRBV10-3,TRBJ2-7,many,CAISELGPSYEQYF,TGTGCCATCAGTGAGCTGGGGCCGAGCTACGAGCAGTACTTC